The 8 T cell receptor beta chains given below trace back to one sample, sequenced in a study of T-cell reconstitution after alpha-beta-depleted transplantation in children. Unique molecular identifiers were built into the TCRbeta library. From the PCR reads, TCRdb called clonotypes with MiXCR, one entry per CDR3 protein. The sample holds roughly 670,000 distinct CDR3 sequences, about 12% seen once. Sequences were derived from PBMCs, sampled before TCRalphabeta/CD19-depleted stem cell transplant. The receptors stem from a girl aged 2 to 10 with congenital amegakaryocytic thrombocytopenia, due to receive a stem cell transplant.

The gene calls are TRBV20-1 and TRBJ2-1; TRBD2 agrees at 14 bases. The CDR3 runs 14 residues. Trimming at V came to 2 bases and at J to 15 bases, leaving 9 bases not matched to a gene. Germline-derived CDR1 and CDR2 are DFQATT and SNEGSKA (reference sequence). The CDR3 DNA follows: TGCAGTGCTAGATCGGGACTAGCGGGAGTATTGGCGTTCTTC. Translation: CSARSGLAGVLAFF.

This clonotype was found many times. This rearrangement joins TRBV10-3 to TRBJ2-7, with a tentative D call TRBD2 (5 bases). The germline V and J ends were trimmed by 8 bases and 2 bases, with 19 bases remaining between them. The CDR3 loop spans 15 amino acids. Germline CDR1 and CDR2: ENHRY and SYGVKD. The CDR3 DNA sequence: TGTGCCATCCAGGAGCAGGACTTCCCGACCTACGAGCAGTACTTC. It specifies CAIQEQDFPTYEQYF.

The gene calls are TRBV12-3 or TRBV12-4 and TRBJ2-3; D not resolved. The CDR3 consists of 16 residues. Between the trimmed V and J ends, which lost 5 bases and 0 bases, there was a span of 15 bases. CDR3: CASSPIWGISTDTQYF. CDR3 sequence (DNA): TGTGCCAGCAGTCCGATTTGGGGAATCAGCACAGATACGCAGTATTTT.

This clonotype was detected ten times or more. The V call is TRBV20-1, the J call TRBJ2-7, with TRBD1 as a possible D gene (6 bases). This CDR3 region has 13 residues. Germline CDR1 and CDR2: DFQATT and SNEGSKA (reference sequence). The V end was cut by 0 bases, the J end by 2 bases, with 8 bases between. The CDR3 here is CSARDQGPYEQYF. Written as DNA, the CDR3 is TGCAGTGCTAGAGATCAGGGGCCCTACGAGCAGTACTTC.

This clonotype was observed a single time. The junction differs from germline at one of its ends, possibly a read error. The chain couples TRBV7-9 to TRBJ2-3, with 7 bases lining up with TRBD1. The germline V gene encodes CDR1 SEHNR and CDR2 FQNEAQ (reference sequence). The CDR3 has 16 residues. In nucleotides, the CDR3 is TGTGCCAGCAGTTCTGCTACAGGGGACGGCACAGATACGCATTATTTT. It codes for CASSSATGDGTDTHYF. Full variable domain (rest looked up from reference TRBV7-9 and TRBJ2-3): DTGVSQNPRHKITKRGQNVTFRCDPISEHNRLYWYRQTLGQGPEFLTYFQNEAQLEKSRLLSDRFSAERPKGSFSTLEIQRTEQGDSAMYLCASSSATGDGTDTHYFGPGTRLTVL.

Ten or more counts support this clonotype. The CDR3 DNA sequence: TGTGCCAGCAGCTTAGCGCTCGGTCAGGGATATGGCTACACCTTC. As protein: CASSLALGQGYGYTF. The chain recombines TRBV7-8 with TRBJ1-2; tentative D call: TRBD1 (5 bases). Germline values: CDR1 SGHVS, CDR2 FQNEAQ. The CDR3 extends over 15 amino acids. Trimming cost V 0 bases and J 5 bases, with 13 bases left between them. Full variable domain (rest looked up from reference TRBV7-8 and TRBJ1-2): GAGVSQSPRYKVAKRGQDVALRCDPISGHVSLFWYQQALGQGPEFLTYFQNEAQLDKSGLPSDRFFAERPEGSVSTLKIQRTQQEDSAVYLCASSLALGQGYGYTFGSGTRLTVV.

This clonotype was observed many times. The chain uses TRBV7-2 and TRBJ2-2, with D perhaps matching TRBD2 (5 bases). Germline V gene lookup returns CDR1 SGHTA and CDR2 FQGNSA. CDR3 length: 13 residues. Trimming removed 1 base at V and 7 bases at J, with 7 bases between. The CDR3 is CASSLDGIGELFF. The DNA for the CDR3 is TGTGCCAGCAGCTTAGACGGGATCGGGGAGCTGTTTTTT.

In its sample, this clonotype was seen many times. The chain joins TRBV12-3 or TRBV12-4 to TRBJ2-2; weak D call: TRBD2 (5 bases). CDR3 size: 17 residues. V was trimmed by 1 base and J by 5 bases, leaving 17 bases between them. The CDR3 sequence: CASSLGPGKDGTGELFF. The CDR3 DNA reads as TGTGCCAGCAGTTTAGGTCCCGGGAAGGATGGGACCGGGGAGCTGTTTTTT.